This record covers a single TCR beta chain. Followed longitudinally, the Seattle patients had been enrolled during active infection. This CDR3 region has 16 residues. The V gene's germline CDR1 is SGHVS and CDR2 FNYEAQ. Between the trimmed V and J ends, which lost 1 base and 4 bases, there was a span of 15 bases. The data were taken from a study of blood T cell repertoires in COVID-19. Per the original methods: Amplification from reference gene primers served as the basis for estimated nucleated cell counts. Repertoires were generated with immunoSEQ multiplex PCR, while TCRdb's copy carries only in-frame clones and drops some. That table supplies the V and J calls and clone size; D and trimming were determined from the DNA. This table holds 150,000 or so clones, less than 85% found once.

Sample: peripheral blood. The gene calls are TRBV7-6 and TRBJ2-3; D unresolved. This TCR was recovered from an older woman with COVID-19, enrolled during active disease. In DNA, the CDR3 is TGTGCCAGCAGCTTAGTATCGGGTGTTGAGCCAGATACGCAGTATTTT. Translated, it gives CASSLVSGVEPDTQYF.